This TCR beta chain was recovered during a study of T cell changes during pregnancy in multiple sclerosis. This clone was recorded only once. CDR3 size: 15 residues. The V and J ends lost 5 bases and 5 bases, in that order; junction bases with no gene match: 10. Germline lookup yields CDR1 LNHDA and CDR2 SQIVND (reference sequence). The protocol was immunoSEQ multiplex PCR, while the TCRdb copy is restricted to in-frame clones and leaves out a portion. The data show tens of thousands of clones, around 92% seen once. This TCR derives from a female donor with multiple sclerosis, enrolled in a pregnancy study. This chain links TRBV19 with TRBJ2-5; 8 bases match TRBD1. Sample: CD4+ T cells from peripheral blood mononuclear cells, taken after pregnancy. In DNA form, the CDR3 reads TGTGCCAGTAGTCGAGGACAGGGATATTTGGAGACCCAGTACTTC. This codes for CASSRGQGYLETQYF.